This T cell receptor (beta chain) was found in a study of T cells after yellow fever vaccination. The study, taken as a whole, reports: Compared with primary, the secondary response was weaker and peaked at day 5, not 15. FACS-sorted repertoires could harbor abundant contaminating bulk-population clonotypes.

The 5'RACE template-switching step produced TCR cDNA and added a universal primer site and UMIs. One entry per CDR3 protein results from TCRdb running MiXCR on the 5' RACE reads. The sample holds 450,000 to 550,000 distinct CDR3 sequences; under 25% are singletons and the top ten take approximately 14%. Of note for this clonotype: Its antigen is not known.

The sample consisted of PBMCs, taken 15 days after the yellow fever booster vaccination. The source of this sequence is a man in his thirties or forties who received the YFV17D yellow fever vaccine.

The CDR3: CAIGVGASGRQDYNEQFF. In nucleotides, the CDR3 is TGTGCCATTGGGGTGGGGGCTAGCGGGAGACAGGACTACAATGAGCAGTTCTTC. The V and J genes are TRBV10-3 and TRBJ2-1; 10 bases are shared with TRBD2. This CDR3 has 18 amino acids. The V segment lost 9 bases and the J segment 3 bases; nucleotides outside the gene matches: 17. The germline CDR1 and CDR2 sequences are ENHRY and SYGVKD.